These T cell receptor beta chains were read from a single sample in a study of T cell responses to AZD1222 COVID-19 vaccine. Generated by immunoSEQ multiplex PCR, the TCRdb table keeps only in-frame clones and is missing some. The repertoire includes some 150,000 clones, less than 90% of them detected once, and less than 3.5% sits in the top ten. The material was peripheral blood, obtained on day 0 of AZD1222 vaccination. These receptors were obtained from an adult in good health. Both conserved end residues are trimmed from each CDR3.

cdr3_aa	v_call	j_call
AISEPRTGPSD	TRBV10-3	TRBJ2-7
ASSGQISTNEKLF	TRBV2	TRBJ1-4
ASSLSGGFSYNSPLH	TRBV7-9	TRBJ1-6
ASSPGGGSIAGELF	TRBV5-4	TRBJ2-2
ASSFGHSDGNTIY	TRBV5-1	TRBJ1-3
ASSPGTRISGELF	TRBV28	TRBJ2-2
ASRQGRTNEKLF	TRBV6-5	TRBJ1-4
ASSQDWDKFYGYT	TRBV4-2	TRBJ1-2
ASYYLGLDTGELF	TRBV5-1	TRBJ2-2
AISEGRAYGYT	TRBV10-3	TRBJ1-2
ASSQSPPGVPYNEQF	TRBV23-1	TRBJ2-1
ATSRDSGGETQY	TRBV15	TRBJ2-5
ASSIIGLQETQY	TRBV19	TRBJ2-5
ASRNRVGNEKLF	TRBV2	TRBJ1-4
ASSEGGTYNSPLH	TRBV27	TRBJ1-6
ASSLLGYMNTEAF	TRBV7-9	TRBJ1-1
ASSLRGNHNEQF	TRBV6-5	TRBJ2-1
ASSPQRPNPLTYEQY	TRBV21-1	TRBJ2-7
ASSQDLGLQSAQH	TRBV4-1	TRBJ1-5
ASSLEGRNTIY	TRBV6-5	TRBJ1-3
ASSWWGYGNEKLF	TRBV5-6	TRBJ1-4
ASSPTGTGGIGTEAF	TRBV7-3	TRBJ1-1
AYDDGIPNQPQH	TRBV7-9	TRBJ1-5
ASSQRGRLGNTIY	TRBV6-5	TRBJ1-3
ASSRTSEDEQY	TRBV18	TRBJ2-7
ASSYPRQGLNTEAF	TRBV6-2/TRBV6-3	TRBJ1-1
ATETGLPNGDEQF	TRBV15	TRBJ2-1
ASSKVLSLSYNEQF	TRBV11-1	TRBJ2-1
ASSPGTSGQETQY	TRBV6-6	TRBJ2-5
ASSLGINTYEQY	TRBV5-6	TRBJ2-7
ASQDRRSSPLH	TRBV10-2	TRBJ1-6
ASSLSGGEQY	TRBV5-6	TRBJ2-7
ASSVDRHTEAF	TRBV2	TRBJ1-1
ASSVLQGTEAF	TRBV9	TRBJ1-1
ASSQGGVDNSPLH	TRBV3-1/TRBV3-2	TRBJ1-6
ASSPGLINTEAF	TRBV5-1	TRBJ1-1
ASSAGDRVQPQH	TRBV7-8	TRBJ1-5
ASSLGQSNTEAF	TRBV5-1	TRBJ1-1
ASSHPQGLNYGYT	TRBV4-1	TRBJ1-2
ASSPEGGNTGELF	TRBV9	TRBJ2-2
ASSLRSRYSNQPQH	TRBV5-6	TRBJ1-5
ASSTPKSTEAF	TRBV6-5	TRBJ1-1
ASSLLGTGEQETQY	TRBV3-1/TRBV3-2	TRBJ2-5
ASSLDRGNGELF	TRBV5-1	TRBJ2-2
ASSSRMGDSEQY	TRBV6-5	TRBJ2-7
ASSLLGLATNEKLF	TRBV27	TRBJ1-4
ASSLEGTENEKLF	TRBV7-9	TRBJ1-4
SVVPAMETQY	TRBV29-1	TRBJ2-5
ASSTTGYEKLF	TRBV2	TRBJ1-4
ASSQAIWDTEAF	TRBV14	TRBJ1-1
ASSISLRTEAF	TRBV19	TRBJ1-1
ASRSGRGGYT	TRBV6-5	TRBJ1-2
ASSDSGNTIY	TRBV2	TRBJ1-3
ASSLAGGPLETQY	TRBV5-4	TRBJ2-5
ASSRSGAGTYEQY	TRBV7-9	TRBJ2-7
ASSPGGGNTEAF	TRBV18	TRBJ1-1
ASSLTGGTEAF	TRBV4-3	TRBJ1-1